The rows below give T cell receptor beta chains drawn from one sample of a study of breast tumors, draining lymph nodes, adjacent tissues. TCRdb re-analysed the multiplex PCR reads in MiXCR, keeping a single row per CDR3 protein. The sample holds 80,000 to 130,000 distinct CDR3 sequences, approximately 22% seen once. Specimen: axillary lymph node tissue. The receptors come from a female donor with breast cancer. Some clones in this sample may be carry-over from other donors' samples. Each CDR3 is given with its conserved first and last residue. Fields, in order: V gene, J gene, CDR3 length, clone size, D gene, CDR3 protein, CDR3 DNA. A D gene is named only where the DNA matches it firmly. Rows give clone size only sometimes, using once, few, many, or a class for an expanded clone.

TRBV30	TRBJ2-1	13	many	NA	CAWSVRFYNEQFF	TGTGCCTGGAGTGTACGCTTCTACAATGAGCAGTTCTTC
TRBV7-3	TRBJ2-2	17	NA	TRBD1	CASSPSWRTGDPGELFF	TGTGCCAGCAGCCCCAGCTGGAGGACAGGGGACCCCGGGGAGCTGTTTTTT
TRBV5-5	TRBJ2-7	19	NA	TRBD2	CASSQWEASGGLKTSEQYF	TGTGCCAGCAGCCAGTGGGAGGCTAGCGGGGGTTTAAAAACTAGCGAGCAGTACTTC
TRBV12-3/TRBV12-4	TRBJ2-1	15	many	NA	CASSRPPAGVHEQFF	TGTGCCAGCAGCCGACCCCCGGCTGGAGTTCATGAGCAGTTCTTC
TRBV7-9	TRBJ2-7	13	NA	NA	CASSPGIRLEQYF	TGTGCCAGCAGTCCCGGGATACGTCTCGAGCAGTACTTC
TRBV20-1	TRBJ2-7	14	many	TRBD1	CSARGDRPPYEQYF	TGCAGTGCTAGAGGGGACAGGCCCCCCTACGAGCAGTACTTC
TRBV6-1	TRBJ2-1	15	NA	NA	CASSEGPSSYNEQLF	TGTGCCAGCAGTGAAGGGCCAAGCTCCTACAATGAGCAGCTCTTC
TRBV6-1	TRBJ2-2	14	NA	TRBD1	CASSEDRVGGELFF	TGTGCCAGCAGTGAGGACAGGGTCGGCGGGGAGCTGTTTTTT
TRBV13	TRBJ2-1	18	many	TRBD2	CASSLRTSGRLLYNEQFF	TGTGCCAGCAGCCTCAGGACTAGCGGGAGGCTCTTATACAATGAGCAGTTCTTC
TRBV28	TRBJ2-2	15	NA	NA	CASSRRPIDTGELFF	TGTGCCAGCAGCCGGAGGCCGATAGACACCGGGGAGCTGTTTTTT
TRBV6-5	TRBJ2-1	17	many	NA	CASSYGQPFGVRNEQFF	TGTGCCAGCAGTTACGGACAGCCATTTGGCGTGAGGAATGAGCAGTTCTTC
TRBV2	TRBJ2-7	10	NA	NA	CTSRGNGQYF	TGTACCAGCAGAGGTAACGGGCAGTACTTC
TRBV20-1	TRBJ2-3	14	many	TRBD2	CSARLAGGPDTQYF	TGCAGTGCTAGACTAGCGGGGGGGCCAGATACGCAGTATTTT
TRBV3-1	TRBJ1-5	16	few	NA	CASSQGARALNQPQHF	TGTGCCAGCAGCCAAGGGGCTCGAGCCCTCAATCAGCCCCAGCATTTT
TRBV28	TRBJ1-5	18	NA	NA	CASSSEGRGADSNQPQHF	TGTGCCAGCAGTTCCGAGGGGAGGGGGGCAGATAGCAATCAGCCCCAGCATTTT
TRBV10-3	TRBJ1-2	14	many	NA	CAIPTTGRNYGYTF	TGTGCCATCCCAACGACGGGACGGAACTATGGCTACACCTTC
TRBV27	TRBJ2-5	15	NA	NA	CASSSVKAGQETQYF	TGTGCCAGCAGTTCAGTCAAGGCTGGGCAAGAGACCCAGTACTTC
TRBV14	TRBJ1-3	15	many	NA	CASSQVHGYGNTIYF	TGTGCCAGCAGCCAAGTGCATGGGTATGGAAACACCATATATTTT
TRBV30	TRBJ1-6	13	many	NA	CASNHEYNSPLHF	TGTGCCTCCAACCACGAATATAATTCACCCCTCCACTTT
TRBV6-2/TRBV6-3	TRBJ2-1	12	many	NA	CASSYSGFEQFF	TGTGCCAGCAGTTACTCGGGTTTTGAGCAGTTCTTC
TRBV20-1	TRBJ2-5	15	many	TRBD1	CSAYPGQGPQETQYF	TGCAGTGCTTACCCGGGACAGGGTCCTCAAGAGACCCAGTACTTC
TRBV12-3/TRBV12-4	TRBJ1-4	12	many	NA	CASRTMSEKLFF	TGTGCCAGCAGGACAATGTCTGAAAAACTGTTTTTT
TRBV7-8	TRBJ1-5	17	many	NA	CASSLASQGYSNQPQHF	TGTGCCAGCAGCTTAGCGAGTCAGGGTTATAGCAATCAGCCCCAGCATTTT
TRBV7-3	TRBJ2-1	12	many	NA	CASSSTYNEQFF	TGTGCCAGCAGTTCCACGTACAATGAGCAGTTCTTC
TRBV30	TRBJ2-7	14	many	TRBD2	CAWSVGLAGDEQYF	TGTGCCTGGAGTGTCGGACTAGCGGGGGATGAGCAGTACTTC
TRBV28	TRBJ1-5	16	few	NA	CASTRVGDKSNQPQHF	TGTGCCAGCACCCGCGTGGGGGACAAAAGCAATCAGCCCCAGCATTTT
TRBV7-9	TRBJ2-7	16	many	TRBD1	CASSPPGRGLGVEQYF	TGTGCCAGCAGCCCGCCCGGCAGGGGGCTGGGTGTCGAGCAGTACTTC
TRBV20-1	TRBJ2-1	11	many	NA	CSAGDLGEQFF	TGCAGTGCTGGCGACTTGGGTGAGCAGTTCTTC